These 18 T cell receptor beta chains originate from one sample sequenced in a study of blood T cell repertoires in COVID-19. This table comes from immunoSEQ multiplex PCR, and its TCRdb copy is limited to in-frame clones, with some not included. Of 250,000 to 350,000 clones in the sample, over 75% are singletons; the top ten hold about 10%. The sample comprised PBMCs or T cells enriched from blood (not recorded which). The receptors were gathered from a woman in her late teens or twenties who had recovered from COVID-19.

CDR3: CASTQGGAALGYTF. CDR3 sequence (DNA): TGTGCCAGCACCCAGGGCGGTGCAGCTCTGGGCTACACCTTC. V is TRBV6-5 and J is TRBJ1-2, with a weak D call TRBD1 (5 bases). The CDR3 is made up of 14 amino acids. The germline V gene has CDR1 MNHEY and CDR2 SVGAGI. V shed 7 bases and J shed 8 bases, with 20 bases lying between them.

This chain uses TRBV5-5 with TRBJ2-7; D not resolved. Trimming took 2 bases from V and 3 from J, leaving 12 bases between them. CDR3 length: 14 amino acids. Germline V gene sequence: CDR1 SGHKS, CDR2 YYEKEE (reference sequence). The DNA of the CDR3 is TGTGCCAGCAGCTTCGGGTATCAAAACTACGAGCAGTACTTC. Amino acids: CASSFGYQNYEQYF.

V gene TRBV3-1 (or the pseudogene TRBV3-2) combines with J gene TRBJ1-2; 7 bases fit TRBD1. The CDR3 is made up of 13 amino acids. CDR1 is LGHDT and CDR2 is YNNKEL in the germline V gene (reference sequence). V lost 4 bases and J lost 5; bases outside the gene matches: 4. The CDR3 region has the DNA TGTGCCAGCAGCCTCGAGGGGGCTTATGGCTACACCTTC. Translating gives CASSLEGAYGYTF.

The CDR3 loop reads CASRGPGYGYTF. CDR3 sequence (DNA): TGTGCCAGCCGTGGCCCGGGTTATGGCTACACCTTC. V usage is TRBV6-4 and J usage is TRBJ1-2, with D unclear. Trimming took off 8 bases at V and 5 bases at J, with 12 bases between the two ends. CDR3 size: 12 residues. Looked up from germline, CDR1 is MRHNA and CDR2 is SNTAGT.

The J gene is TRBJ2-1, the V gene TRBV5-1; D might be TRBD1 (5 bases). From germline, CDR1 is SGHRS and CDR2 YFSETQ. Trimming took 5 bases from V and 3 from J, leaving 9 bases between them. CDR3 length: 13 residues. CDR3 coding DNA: TGCGCCAGCAGGGACACCCTCTACAATGAGCAGTTCTTC. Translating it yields CASRDTLYNEQFF.

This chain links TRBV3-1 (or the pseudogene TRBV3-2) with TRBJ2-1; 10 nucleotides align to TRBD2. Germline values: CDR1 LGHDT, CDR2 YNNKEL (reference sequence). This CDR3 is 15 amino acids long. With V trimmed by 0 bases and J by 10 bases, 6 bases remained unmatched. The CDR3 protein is CASSQDSAGGREQFF. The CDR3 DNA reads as TGTGCCAGCAGCCAAGACTCAGCGGGGGGGCGGGAGCAGTTCTTC.

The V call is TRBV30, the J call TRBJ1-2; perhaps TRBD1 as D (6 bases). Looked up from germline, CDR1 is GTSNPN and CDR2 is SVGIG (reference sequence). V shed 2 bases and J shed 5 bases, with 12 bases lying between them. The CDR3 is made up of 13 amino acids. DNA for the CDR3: TGTGCCTGGAGTCCTACAGGGATTTATGGCTACACCTTC. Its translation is CAWSPTGIYGYTF.

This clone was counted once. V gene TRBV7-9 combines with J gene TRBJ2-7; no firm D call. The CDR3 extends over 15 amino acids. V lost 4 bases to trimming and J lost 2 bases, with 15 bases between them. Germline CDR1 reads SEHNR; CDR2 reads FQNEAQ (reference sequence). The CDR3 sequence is CASSSPGRPAYEQYF. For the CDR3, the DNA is TGTGCCAGCAGCTCCCCGGGTAGACCCGCCTACGAGCAGTACTTC.

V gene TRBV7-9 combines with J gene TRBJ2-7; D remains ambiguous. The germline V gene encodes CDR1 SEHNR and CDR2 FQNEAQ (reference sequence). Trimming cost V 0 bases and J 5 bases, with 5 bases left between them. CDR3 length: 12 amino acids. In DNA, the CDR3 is TGTGCCAGCAGCTTAGCAGCGAACGAGCAGTACTTC. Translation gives CASSLAANEQYF.

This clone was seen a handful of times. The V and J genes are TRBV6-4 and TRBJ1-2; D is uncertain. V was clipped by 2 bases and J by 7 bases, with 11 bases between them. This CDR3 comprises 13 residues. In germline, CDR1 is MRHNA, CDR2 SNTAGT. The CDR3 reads CASSDGRGSGYTF. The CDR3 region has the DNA TGTGCCAGCAGTGACGGACGGGGATCTGGCTACACCTTC.

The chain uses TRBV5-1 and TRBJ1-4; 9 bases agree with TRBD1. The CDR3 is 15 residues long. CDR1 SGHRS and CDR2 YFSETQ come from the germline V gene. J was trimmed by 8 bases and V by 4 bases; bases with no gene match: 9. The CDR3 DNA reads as TGCGCCAGCAGCAGGACAGGGGCAATGGAGGAAAAACTGTTTTTT. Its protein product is CASSRTGAMEEKLFF.

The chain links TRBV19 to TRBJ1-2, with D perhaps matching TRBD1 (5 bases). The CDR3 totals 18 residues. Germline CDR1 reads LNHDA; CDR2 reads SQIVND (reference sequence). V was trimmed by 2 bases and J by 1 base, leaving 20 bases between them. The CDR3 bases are TGTGCCAGTAGTATATCTGGGATACCGACAGCGTTTAACTATGGCTACACCTTC. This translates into CASSISGIPTAFNYGYTF. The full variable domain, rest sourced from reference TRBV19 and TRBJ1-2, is DGGITQSPKYLFRKEGQNVTLSCEQNLNHDAMYWYRQDPGQGLRLIYYSQIVNDFQKGDIAEGYSVSREKKESFPLTVTSAQKNPTAFYLCASSISGIPTAFNYGYTFGSGTRLTVV.

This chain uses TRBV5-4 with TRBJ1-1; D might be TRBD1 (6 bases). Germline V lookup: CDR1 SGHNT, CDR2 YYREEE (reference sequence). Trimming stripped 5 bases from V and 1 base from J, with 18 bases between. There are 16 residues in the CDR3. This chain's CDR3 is CASRTASLGQNTEAFF. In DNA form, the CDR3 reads TGTGCCAGCAGGACGGCTTCCCTGGGACAGAACACTGAAGCTTTCTTT.

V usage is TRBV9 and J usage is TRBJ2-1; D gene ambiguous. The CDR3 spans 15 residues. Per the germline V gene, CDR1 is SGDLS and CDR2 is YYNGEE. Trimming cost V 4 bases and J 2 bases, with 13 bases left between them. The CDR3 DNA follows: TGTGCCAGCAGCTCGGCCGAGGCCCCCTACAATGAGCAGTTCTTC. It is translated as CASSSAEAPYNEQFF.

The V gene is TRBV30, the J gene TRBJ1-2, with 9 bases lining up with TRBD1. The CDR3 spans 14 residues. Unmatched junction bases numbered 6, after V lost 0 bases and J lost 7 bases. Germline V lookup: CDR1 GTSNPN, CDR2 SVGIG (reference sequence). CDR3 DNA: TGTGCCTGGAGTGTGGACAGGGGCATCTCTGGCTACACCTTC. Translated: CAWSVDRGISGYTF.

CDR3 protein: CASSFDGNYGYTF. Here the CDR3 DNA reads TGTGCCAGCAGTTTCGACGGGAACTATGGCTACACCTTC. The chain employs TRBV12-3 or TRBV12-4 and TRBJ1-2; D is undetermined. The V and J ends lost 3 bases and 2 bases respectively, with 7 bases between them. This CDR3 region has 13 residues.

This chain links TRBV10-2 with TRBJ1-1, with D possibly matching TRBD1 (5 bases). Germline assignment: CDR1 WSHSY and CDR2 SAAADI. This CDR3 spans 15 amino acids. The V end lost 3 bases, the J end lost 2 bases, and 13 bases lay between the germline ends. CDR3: CASSELTASNTEAFF. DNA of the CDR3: TGCGCCAGCAGTGAACTGACAGCCTCAAACACTGAAGCTTTCTTT.

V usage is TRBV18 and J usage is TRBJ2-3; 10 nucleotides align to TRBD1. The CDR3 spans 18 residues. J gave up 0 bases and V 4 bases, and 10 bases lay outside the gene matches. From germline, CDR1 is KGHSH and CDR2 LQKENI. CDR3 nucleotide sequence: TGTGCCAGCTCACTCCAAGACAGGGGGCTAACTAGCACAGATACGCAGTATTTT. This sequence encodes CASSLQDRGLTSTDTQYF.